This is a list of T cell receptor beta chains from one sample in a study of cytomegalovirus exposure and HLA in healthy donors. This table comes from immunoSEQ multiplex PCR, and its TCRdb copy is limited to in-frame clones, with some not included. The table shows approximately 150,000 clones, with around nine tenths occurring only once. Source material: PBMCs. These receptors were obtained from a woman in her 30s in good health and CMV-seronegative. CDR3s include the opening cysteine and the closing phenylalanine or tryptophan. Each record gives: V gene, clone size, J gene, D gene, CDR3 DNA, CDR3 protein. D genes are given only for firm matches. A clone size is listed for some rows: how often the clone was seen (once, few, many), or a class if it is expanded.

v_gene: TRBV19; abundance: few; j_gene: TRBJ2-5; d_gene: NA; CDR3nt: TGTGCCACCAATCACGGGACACACCAAGAGACCCAGTACTTC; CDR3aa: CATNHGTHQETQYF
v_gene: TRBV11-2; abundance: NA; j_gene: TRBJ1-3; d_gene: NA; CDR3nt: TGTGCCAGCAGCTTAGCAACAGCCCGCCTTGGAAACACCATATATTTT; CDR3aa: CASSLATARLGNTIYF
v_gene: TRBV29-1; abundance: NA; j_gene: TRBJ1-3; d_gene: NA; CDR3nt: TGCAGCGTGGAACAAGAGCCTGGAAACACCATATATTTT; CDR3aa: CSVEQEPGNTIYF
v_gene: TRBV25-1; abundance: once; j_gene: TRBJ1-2; d_gene: NA; CDR3nt: TGTGCCAGCAGTAGCAGGATTGTCGGCTATGGCTACACCTTC; CDR3aa: CASSSRIVGYGYTF
v_gene: TRBV7-9; abundance: NA; j_gene: TRBJ2-7; d_gene: TRBD2; CDR3nt: TGTGCCAGCACCATAGCGGGGGGACCCTACGAGCAGTACTTC; CDR3aa: CASTIAGGPYEQYF
v_gene: TRBV7-2; abundance: NA; j_gene: TRBJ1-4; d_gene: NA; CDR3nt: TGTGCCAGCAGCCAGGACTCCTTCCCCAAAAAACTGTTTTTT; CDR3aa: CASSQDSFPKKLFF
v_gene: TRBV11-2; abundance: NA; j_gene: TRBJ1-6; d_gene: TRBD1; CDR3nt: TGTGCCAGCAGCTCTCTACGGACAGGGGGCTTAGGTTCACCCCTCCACTTT; CDR3aa: CASSSLRTGGLGSPLHF
v_gene: TRBV28; abundance: NA; j_gene: TRBJ2-1; d_gene: NA; CDR3nt: TGTGCCAGCAGTCTGGGCTACGAGCAGTTCTTC; CDR3aa: CASSLGYEQFF
v_gene: TRBV5-4; abundance: NA; j_gene: TRBJ2-7; d_gene: TRBD1; CDR3nt: TGTGCCAGCAGCACGGGACAGGGGAGGTCCGAGCAGTACTTC; CDR3aa: CASSTGQGRSEQYF
v_gene: TRBV7-2; abundance: once; j_gene: TRBJ1-1; d_gene: NA; CDR3nt: TGTGCCAGCAGCCCCATGTTGCGGGGCGAGAACCCTGAAGCTTTCTTT; CDR3aa: CASSPMLRGENPEAFF
v_gene: TRBV19; abundance: NA; j_gene: TRBJ1-1; d_gene: TRBD1; CDR3nt: TGTGCCAGTAACTTCCCGCCCGAGGACAGGGGGCGGAACACTGAAGCTTTCTTT; CDR3aa: CASNFPPEDRGRNTEAFF
v_gene: TRBV7-2; abundance: NA; j_gene: TRBJ1-5; d_gene: NA; CDR3nt: TGTGCCAGCAGCTTAGGGTTCGGGGGCAATCAGCCCCAGCATTTT; CDR3aa: CASSLGFGGNQPQHF
v_gene: TRBV6-6; abundance: NA; j_gene: TRBJ2-7; d_gene: TRBD1; CDR3nt: TGTGCCAGCAGTTACCCAGGACAGGGGAGCTCCTACGAGCAGTACTTC; CDR3aa: CASSYPGQGSSYEQYF
v_gene: TRBV7-6; abundance: NA; j_gene: TRBJ2-1; d_gene: TRBD1; CDR3nt: TGTGCCAGCAGCTCAGGGACAGGGCAGTTCTTC; CDR3aa: CASSSGTGQFF
v_gene: TRBV9; abundance: NA; j_gene: TRBJ1-1; d_gene: TRBD1; CDR3nt: TGTGCCAGCAGCGCCCAACTTACAGGGGGCAGGGTTGGAGCTTTCTTT; CDR3aa: CASSAQLTGGRVGAFF
v_gene: TRBV9; abundance: once; j_gene: TRBJ2-2; d_gene: NA; CDR3nt: TGTGCCAGCAGCGTAGCTAATAGCTGGTATTCCACCGGGGAGCTGTTTTTT; CDR3aa: CASSVANSWYSTGELFF
v_gene: TRBV21-1; abundance: NA; j_gene: TRBJ2-5; d_gene: NA; CDR3nt: TGTGCCAGCAGTCAACCGGGACAAATACAAGAGACCCAGTACTTC; CDR3aa: CASSQPGQIQETQYF
v_gene: TRBV6-5; abundance: few; j_gene: TRBJ1-6; d_gene: NA; CDR3nt: TGTGCCAGCACCCCAAGGAGAAGTTATAATTCACCCCTCCACTTT; CDR3aa: CASTPRRSYNSPLHF
v_gene: TRBV19; abundance: NA; j_gene: TRBJ1-2; d_gene: TRBD1; CDR3nt: TGTGCCAGTAAAAGGGCGACAGGGAACTATGGCTACACCTTC; CDR3aa: CASKRATGNYGYTF
v_gene: TRBV5-1; abundance: NA; j_gene: TRBJ2-3; d_gene: NA; CDR3nt: TGCGCCAGCAGCTTAGAGCACTTCACAGATACGCAGTATTTT; CDR3aa: CASSLEHFTDTQYF
v_gene: TRBV2; abundance: NA; j_gene: TRBJ1-6; d_gene: NA; CDR3nt: TGTGCCAGCAGTGACTTTGGGGCCTCCTATAATTCACCCCTCCACTTT; CDR3aa: CASSDFGASYNSPLHF
v_gene: TRBV5-1; abundance: NA; j_gene: TRBJ2-5; d_gene: TRBD1; CDR3nt: TGCGCCAGCAGCTTGTGGGGACAGCTTATGGAGACCCAGTACTTC; CDR3aa: CASSLWGQLMETQYF
v_gene: TRBV6-5; abundance: NA; j_gene: TRBJ1-3; d_gene: NA; CDR3nt: TGTGCCAGCAGTTACCTACGGGACTCTGGAAACACCATATATTTT; CDR3aa: CASSYLRDSGNTIYF
v_gene: TRBV5-6; abundance: NA; j_gene: TRBJ2-1; d_gene: TRBD1; CDR3nt: TGTGCCAGCAGCTTGCAGGGGGAAGAGAATGAGCAGTTCTTC; CDR3aa: CASSLQGEENEQFF
v_gene: TRBV19; abundance: NA; j_gene: TRBJ1-4; d_gene: TRBD1; CDR3nt: TGTGCCAGTACCCCAGGGGGTATAACAACTAATGAAAAACTGTTTTTT; CDR3aa: CASTPGGITTNEKLFF
v_gene: TRBV29-1; abundance: once; j_gene: TRBJ2-3; d_gene: TRBD1; CDR3nt: TGCAGCGTTGAAGACAGGGGGCTCACAGATACGCAGTATTTT; CDR3aa: CSVEDRGLTDTQYF
v_gene: TRBV11-2; abundance: NA; j_gene: TRBJ1-3; d_gene: TRBD1; CDR3nt: TGTGCCAGCAGCTTAAATTCCGGACAGGCCTACTCTGGAAACACCATATATTTT; CDR3aa: CASSLNSGQAYSGNTIYF
v_gene: TRBV30; abundance: once; j_gene: TRBJ2-5; d_gene: TRBD2; CDR3nt: TGTGCCTGGAGTCCCGGTAGCGGGGGATTACAAGAGACCCAGTACTTC; CDR3aa: CAWSPGSGGLQETQYF
v_gene: TRBV28; abundance: NA; j_gene: TRBJ2-7; d_gene: TRBD2; CDR3nt: TGTGCCAGCAGCGAAACTAGCGGGGGAACCTACGAGCAGTACTTC; CDR3aa: CASSETSGGTYEQYF
v_gene: TRBV7-2; abundance: NA; j_gene: TRBJ1-2; d_gene: NA; CDR3nt: TGTGCCAGCAGCTTAGATGGCCCTGCCGCGGGCTATGGCTACACCTTC; CDR3aa: CASSLDGPAAGYGYTF
v_gene: TRBV30; abundance: NA; j_gene: TRBJ1-1; d_gene: NA; CDR3nt: TGTGCCTGGATTGAGTCGGGGAACACTGAAGCTTTCTTT; CDR3aa: CAWIESGNTEAFF
v_gene: TRBV28; abundance: NA; j_gene: TRBJ2-1; d_gene: NA; CDR3nt: TGTGCCAGCAGTTTAAGGGGGGGCCGCTACAATGAGCAGTTCTTC; CDR3aa: CASSLRGGRYNEQFF
v_gene: TRBV2; abundance: NA; j_gene: TRBJ1-6; d_gene: NA; CDR3nt: TGTGCCAGCAGTGACAGGGGCCCTGGTAATTCACCCCTCCACTTT; CDR3aa: CASSDRGPGNSPLHF
v_gene: TRBV6-1; abundance: NA; j_gene: TRBJ2-7; d_gene: TRBD1; CDR3nt: TGTGCCAGCAGTGAAGCTGGCAGGGGGCTGGTGCAGTACTTC; CDR3aa: CASSEAGRGLVQYF
v_gene: TRBV6-5; abundance: NA; j_gene: TRBJ1-4; d_gene: TRBD1; CDR3nt: TGTGCCAGCAGTTGGATGGGACAGCTTAATGAAAAACTGTTTTTT; CDR3aa: CASSWMGQLNEKLFF
v_gene: TRBV7-2; abundance: NA; j_gene: TRBJ2-3; d_gene: NA; CDR3nt: TGTGCCAGCAGCTTACTAATGGAAGCGCGAAACGATAGCACAGATACGCAGTATTTT; CDR3aa: CASSLLMEARNDSTDTQYF
v_gene: TRBV19; abundance: NA; j_gene: TRBJ1-1; d_gene: NA; CDR3nt: TGTGCCAGTAGTATTTCGGTGAGCACTGAAGCTTTCTTT; CDR3aa: CASSISVSTEAFF
v_gene: TRBV5-1; abundance: once; j_gene: TRBJ2-3; d_gene: TRBD1; CDR3nt: TGCGCCAGCAGCTTGAGACAGGGGACAGATACGCAGTATTTT; CDR3aa: CASSLRQGTDTQYF
v_gene: TRBV14; abundance: few; j_gene: TRBJ1-2; d_gene: NA; CDR3nt: TGTGCCAGCAGCCAAGGTGGACTTCATCGCTATGGCTACACCTTC; CDR3aa: CASSQGGLHRYGYTF
v_gene: TRBV7-2; abundance: NA; j_gene: TRBJ2-2; d_gene: NA; CDR3nt: TGTGCCAGCAGCTTTTTTTCGCGGTACACCGGGGAGCTGTTTTTT; CDR3aa: CASSFFSRYTGELFF
v_gene: TRBV18; abundance: NA; j_gene: TRBJ1-1; d_gene: NA; CDR3nt: TGTGCCAGCTCACCGGTCGGGGGGGCTAACACTGAAGCTTTCTTT; CDR3aa: CASSPVGGANTEAFF
v_gene: TRBV9; abundance: NA; j_gene: TRBJ2-7; d_gene: NA; CDR3nt: TGTGCCAGCAGCGTCCGGGGGTCTACCTACGAGCAGTACTTC; CDR3aa: CASSVRGSTYEQYF
v_gene: TRBV19; abundance: NA; j_gene: TRBJ2-7; d_gene: TRBD2; CDR3nt: TGTGCCAGTAGCCTAGCGGGGGCGGCCTACGAGCAGTACTTC; CDR3aa: CASSLAGAAYEQYF
v_gene: TRBV2; abundance: once; j_gene: TRBJ2-5; d_gene: NA; CDR3nt: TGTGCCAGCCCCCCGGTGGGCAGGGGAGTGGAGACCCAGTACTTC; CDR3aa: CASPPVGRGVETQYF
v_gene: TRBV5-1; abundance: NA; j_gene: TRBJ2-2; d_gene: TRBD1; CDR3nt: TGCGCCAGCAGCCCTACAGGGGAGGGGGAGCTGTTTTTT; CDR3aa: CASSPTGEGELFF
v_gene: TRBV11-2; abundance: once; j_gene: TRBJ1-6; d_gene: NA; CDR3nt: TGTGCCAGCAGGGGATGGGGCACCAATAATTCACCCCTCCACTTT; CDR3aa: CASRGWGTNNSPLHF
v_gene: TRBV19; abundance: NA; j_gene: TRBJ2-7; d_gene: TRBD2; CDR3nt: TGTGCCAGTAGTGGAAGCGGGACTAGCGGGGCCTACGAGCAGTACTTC; CDR3aa: CASSGSGTSGAYEQYF
v_gene: TRBV28; abundance: NA; j_gene: TRBJ1-3; d_gene: NA; CDR3nt: TGTGCCAGCAGTTTAGGAGGGTCCGGGGACACCATATATTTT; CDR3aa: CASSLGGSGDTIYF
v_gene: TRBV4-3; abundance: NA; j_gene: TRBJ2-1; d_gene: NA; CDR3nt: TGCGCCAGCAGCCGAGGGGGTAACTACAATGAGCAGTTCTTC; CDR3aa: CASSRGGNYNEQFF
v_gene: TRBV2; abundance: NA; j_gene: TRBJ1-6; d_gene: NA; CDR3nt: TGTGCCAGCAGTGTGGCAGGGCTTTTTTCACCCCTCCACTTT; CDR3aa: CASSVAGLFSPLHF
v_gene: TRBV18; abundance: NA; j_gene: TRBJ2-7; d_gene: TRBD1; CDR3nt: TGTGCCAGCAGCCGGGACAGGGGATCCTACGAGCAGTACTTC; CDR3aa: CASSRDRGSYEQYF
v_gene: TRBV7-2; abundance: NA; j_gene: TRBJ2-7; d_gene: NA; CDR3nt: TGTGCCAGCAGCTTGTCCTCTACCTCGGACGAGCAGTACTTC; CDR3aa: CASSLSSTSDEQYF
v_gene: TRBV6-5; abundance: NA; j_gene: TRBJ1-2; d_gene: NA; CDR3nt: TGTGCCAGCAATTCAGGGGACATTTATGGCTACACCTTC; CDR3aa: CASNSGDIYGYTF
v_gene: TRBV5-6; abundance: NA; j_gene: TRBJ1-1; d_gene: NA; CDR3nt: TGTGCCAGCAGCTTGGACAGTGGCATCACTGAAGCTTTCTTT; CDR3aa: CASSLDSGITEAFF
v_gene: TRBV4-1; abundance: NA; j_gene: TRBJ1-4; d_gene: NA; CDR3nt: TGCGCCAGCAGCCAAGAAAGGGACATTGGGGTAAAACTGTTTTTT; CDR3aa: CASSQERDIGVKLFF
v_gene: TRBV13; abundance: NA; j_gene: TRBJ2-7; d_gene: NA; CDR3nt: TGTGCCAGCAGCTTTGGCCTAGGAACCTACGAGCAGTACTTC; CDR3aa: CASSFGLGTYEQYF
v_gene: TRBV11-2; abundance: NA; j_gene: TRBJ2-1; d_gene: TRBD1; CDR3nt: TGTGCCAGCAGCCTACATTTATTCCGGGACAGATCCTACAATGAGCAGTTCTTC; CDR3aa: CASSLHLFRDRSYNEQFF
v_gene: TRBV9; abundance: few; j_gene: TRBJ2-7; d_gene: NA; CDR3nt: TGTGCCAGCAGCGTAGGGGGCGGGGGCGACTACGAGCAGTACTTC; CDR3aa: CASSVGGGGDYEQYF
v_gene: TRBV4-2; abundance: NA; j_gene: TRBJ2-5; d_gene: TRBD2; CDR3nt: TGTGCCAGCAGCCAAGAAGTAGGAGCTAGCGGGGGGGGAGAGACCCAGTACTTC; CDR3aa: CASSQEVGASGGGETQYF
v_gene: TRBV5-1; abundance: NA; j_gene: TRBJ1-1; d_gene: NA; CDR3nt: TGCGCCAGCAGCCCCGATGGGAGGGTTACTCTTGAAGCTTTCTTT; CDR3aa: CASSPDGRVTLEAFF